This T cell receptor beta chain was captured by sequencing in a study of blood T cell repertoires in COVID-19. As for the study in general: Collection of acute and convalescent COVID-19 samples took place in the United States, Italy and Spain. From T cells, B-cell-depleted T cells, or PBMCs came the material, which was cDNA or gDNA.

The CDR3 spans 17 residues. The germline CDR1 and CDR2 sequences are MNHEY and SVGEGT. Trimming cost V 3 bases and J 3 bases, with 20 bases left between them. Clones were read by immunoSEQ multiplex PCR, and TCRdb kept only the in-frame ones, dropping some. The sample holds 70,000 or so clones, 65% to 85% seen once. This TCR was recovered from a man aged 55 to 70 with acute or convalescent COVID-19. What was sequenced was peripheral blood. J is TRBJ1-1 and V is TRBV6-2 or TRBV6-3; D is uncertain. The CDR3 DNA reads TGTGCCAGCAGTTATTTTCCGAGGTCGACGATGTACACTGAAGCTTTCTTT. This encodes CASSYFPRSTMYTEAFF.